This paragraph covers one TCR beta chain sequence. Authors' data handling: Estimated nucleated cell counts came from reference gene primer amplification. Clones were sequenced by immunoSEQ multiplex PCR, and TCRdb holds only the in-frame ones, with some missing. The V and J calls and clone size are taken from that table; D and trimming were inferred from the DNA. The table lists a few hundred thousand clones, 89% of them singletons. This sample is drawn from a study of blood T cell repertoires in COVID-19. Study at large: The study drew acute and convalescent COVID-19 samples from the United States, Italy and Spain. T cells, B-cell-depleted T cells, or PBMCs supplied cDNA or gDNA.

This clonotype originated in a woman in her thirties or forties who had recovered from COVID-19. The material sequenced was peripheral blood.

CDR3 in amino acids: CASSYTTSGGRDEQFF. Written as DNA, the CDR3 is TGTGCCAGCAGCTACACGACTAGCGGGGGGCGAGATGAGCAGTTCTTC. The chain couples TRBV7-9 to TRBJ2-1; 13 nucleotides match TRBD2. This CDR3 contains 16 residues. Losses at the gene ends were 4 bases for V and 8 bases for J; bases not matched to a gene: 8. The V gene's germline CDR1 is SEHNR and CDR2 FQNEAQ (reference sequence).